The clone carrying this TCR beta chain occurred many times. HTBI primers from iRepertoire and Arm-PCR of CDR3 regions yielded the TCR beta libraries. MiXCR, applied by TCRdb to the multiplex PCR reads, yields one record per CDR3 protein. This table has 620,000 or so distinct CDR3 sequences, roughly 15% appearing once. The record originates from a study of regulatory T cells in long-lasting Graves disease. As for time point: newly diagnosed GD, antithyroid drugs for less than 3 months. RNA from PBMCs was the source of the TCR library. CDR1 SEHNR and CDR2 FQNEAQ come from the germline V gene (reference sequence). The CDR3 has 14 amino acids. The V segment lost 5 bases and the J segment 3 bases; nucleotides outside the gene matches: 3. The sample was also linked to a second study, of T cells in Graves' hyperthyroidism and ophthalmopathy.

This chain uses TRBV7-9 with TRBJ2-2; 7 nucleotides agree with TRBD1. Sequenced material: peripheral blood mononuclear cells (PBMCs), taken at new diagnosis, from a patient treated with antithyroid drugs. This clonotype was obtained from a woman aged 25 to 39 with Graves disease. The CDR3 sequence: CASSPDRDTGELFF. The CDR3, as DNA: TGTGCCAGCAGCCCCGACAGGGACACCGGGGAGCTGTTTTTT.